The 13 T cell receptor beta chains below were found in one sample sequenced in a study of early T cells in non-severe SARS-CoV-2 infection (dated by TCRdb to about 2021). Receptor libraries were prepared by 5' RACE. Sequencing was carried out with a NextSeq 500. TCRdb redid the processing of the public reads, applying fastp at Q25 and MiXCR, and retained in-frame beta chains. Each record represents a unique CDR3 protein, reported with the most common genes and DNA among its rows. Present in this sample are about 66,000 distinct CDR3 sequences, 8% to 9.5% of which were seen just once. 3.2% of the sample is held by the ten biggest clonotypes. Sequenced sample: whole blood. Receptors were obtained from an adult who was a healthcare worker with PCR-confirmed SARS-CoV-2 infection or an uninfected control (not recorded which).

J is TRBJ1-6 and V is TRBV7-2; 8 bases are shared with TRBD1. This CDR3 has 14 residues. V lost 5 bases, J lost 10 bases, and 7 bases stayed unmatched. Per germline, CDR1 SGHTA and CDR2 FQGNSA. The CDR3 DNA follows: TGTGCCAGCAGCATCAGGGGGCTAGAATCACCCCTCCACTTT. Its translation: CASSIRGLESPLHF.

The chain is built from TRBV29-1 and TRBJ2-1, with D tentatively TRBD2 (6 bases). V gave up 8 bases and J gave up 7 bases, with 15 bases separating them. The CDR3 length is 12 residues. The germline V gene has CDR1 SQVTM and CDR2 ANQGSEA. The DNA for the CDR3 is TGCAGCATCCCCCGGAGGGCGAATGAGCAGTTCTTC. Encoded protein: CSIPRRANEQFF.

This clonotype has ten or more counts. The chain recombines TRBV20-1 with TRBJ2-3; 8 positions agree with TRBD2. The J segment lost 0 bases and the V segment lost 1 base, leaving 3 bases of the junction unmatched. Germline CDR1 DFQATT, CDR2 SNEGSKA (reference sequence). The CDR3 extends over 15 amino acids. CDR3: CSARATSGSTDTQYF. The CDR3 DNA reads as TGCAGTGCTAGAGCTACTAGCGGTAGCACAGATACGCAGTATTTT.

The chain has TRBV28 and TRBJ2-7; a possible D gene is TRBD1 (5 bases). Deletions cut 2 bases from V and 0 bases from J, with 11 bases between. The CDR3 is 15 amino acids. Germline V gene lookup returns CDR1 MDHEN and CDR2 SYDVKM. CDR3 residues: CASSLGHWSSYEQYF. DNA of the CDR3: TGTGCCAGCAGTTTAGGACACTGGAGCTCCTACGAGCAGTACTTC.

The chain is built from TRBV7-3 and TRBJ1-1; D is undetermined. The V end was cut by 3 bases, the J end by 5 bases, with 10 bases between. Germline values: CDR1 SGHTA, CDR2 FQGTGA. The CDR3 is made up of 13 amino acids. The CDR3: CASSFLLGTEAFF. The CDR3 DNA sequence: TGTGCCAGCAGCTTCCTCCTGGGAACTGAAGCTTTCTTT.

This clonotype has more than one count but fewer than ten. The J gene is TRBJ2-7, the V gene TRBV29-1; TRBD2 matches 9 bases. The CDR3 covers 13 residues. V lost 0 bases to trimming and J lost 6 bases; unmatched junction nucleotides: 3. Looked up from germline, CDR1 is SQVTM and CDR2 is ANQGSEA. CDR3 nucleotide sequence: TGCAGCGTTGAAGACCTAGCGGGAACCGAGCAGTACTTC. Amino acids: CSVEDLAGTEQYF.

This clonotype was observed a few times. The V call is TRBV5-5, the J call TRBJ1-1; 7 bases agree with TRBD1. Germline loops: CDR1 SGHKS, CDR2 YYEKEE (reference sequence). CDR3 length equals 15 residues. The V segment lost 4 bases and the J segment 4 bases; nucleotides outside the gene matches: 10. CDR3 in DNA: TGTGCCAGCAGCACTGGGGACAGATCGTTCACTGAAGCTTTCTTT. It encodes CASSTGDRSFTEAFF.

This chain links TRBV20-1 with TRBJ2-1, with 10 bases fitting TRBD2. Trimming took 5 bases from V and 5 from J; bases not matched to a gene: 3. Germline CDR1 reads DFQATT; CDR2 reads SNEGSKA (reference sequence). The length of the CDR3 is 13 residues. This chain's CDR3 is CSAVSGGHNEQFF. The CDR3 DNA follows: TGCAGTGCTGTTAGCGGGGGGCACAATGAGCAGTTCTTC.

This clonotype was recorded a few times. The chain has TRBV5-8 and TRBJ2-2, with D possibly TRBD1 on 6 matching bases. The ends were cut back, 4 bases at V and 2 bases at J, with 15 bases in the middle. The CDR3 is 16 amino acids. The germline V gene encodes CDR1 SGHTS and CDR2 YDEGEE. CDR3: CASSADGTYNTGELFF. The CDR3 nucleotides read TGTGCCAGCAGCGCCGACGGGACATATAACACCGGGGAGCTGTTTTTT.

This clonotype was observed many times. V usage is TRBV7-3 and J usage is TRBJ2-2; TRBD1 agrees at 8 bases. The length of the CDR3 is 18 residues. Unmatched junction bases numbered 8, after V lost 1 base and J lost 1 base. Germline CDR1 is SGHTA and CDR2 is FQGTGA. CDR3 nucleotide sequence: TGTGCCAGCAGCTTAAAATCAGGGGGCGGAAAGAACACCGGGGAGCTGTTTTTT. Translated: CASSLKSGGGKNTGELFF.

V and J are TRBV6-5 and TRBJ1-4, with 8 bases lining up with TRBD1. Germline loops: CDR1 MNHEY, CDR2 SVGAGI. Germline trimming cut 6 bases from V and 0 bases from J; bases unmatched to any gene: 0. The CDR3 sequence is 14 residues long. The CDR3 DNA reads as TGTGCCAGCAGGGGACAGGCAACTAATGAAAAACTGTTTTTT. It is translated as CASRGQATNEKLFF.

The V gene is TRBV18, the J gene TRBJ1-4; D is possibly TRBD1 (6 bases). Germline-derived CDR1 and CDR2 are KGHSH and LQKENI. This CDR3 has 17 residues. V was pared by 3 bases and J by 0 bases, with 14 bases between. The CDR3 reads CASSPGTTAATNEKLFF. The CDR3 region has the DNA TGTGCCAGCTCACCGGGGACAACGGCTGCAACTAATGAAAAACTGTTTTTT.

The CDR3 DNA follows: TGTGCCAGCAGTGCCTTCCGGGACCCAGCCTACGAGCAGTACTTC. It specifies CASSAFRDPAYEQYF. The V call is TRBV6-6, the J call TRBJ2-7, with D tentatively TRBD1 or TRBD2 (5 bases each). V was trimmed by 5 bases and J by 2 bases, leaving 16 bases between them. Germline values: CDR1 MNHNY, CDR2 SVGAGI (reference sequence). The CDR3 is made up of 15 amino acids.